This entry describes one T cell receptor beta chain. Combining a sample-barcoded 5' primer with a J-beta primer mix, a second PCR ran for about 7 to 11 cycles. Researchers report that a template-switch adaptor with 12 random nucleotides tagged each cDNA molecule. TCRdb re-called the 5' RACE reads through MiXCR, storing one row per CDR3 protein. The table records 550,000 to 800,000 distinct CDR3 sequences, roughly 32% of them present only once. The CDR3 sequence is 11 residues long. V was clipped by 5 bases and J by 8 bases, with 7 bases between them. Germline CDR1 LNHNV, CDR2 YYDKDF (reference sequence). The data originate from a study of blood T cells in healthy people across ages.

The source of this sequence is a woman aged 80 or over in good health. Sequencing was done on a sample of blood. The V and J genes are TRBV15 and TRBJ2-1; D is perhaps TRBD2 (5 bases). CDR3 coding DNA: TGTGCCACCAGCGGAGGCGATGAGCAGTTCTTC. The encoded protein is CATSGGDEQFF.